The sequence of this TCR beta chain was determined in a study of cytomegalovirus exposure and HLA in healthy donors. There were likely unrecorded immune exposures, though donors were nominally healthy when sampled. 13 Jbeta primers and 60 Vbeta primers were used for the PCR. Using immunoSEQ multiplex PCR, the repertoire was profiled, and TCRdb retains in-frame clones only, with some absent. This sample carries over 140,000 clones, 82% of them seen once, and the ten largest clones take 1.4%. With respect to this clone: Its antigen is unknown.

Overall study findings and caveats: Information on immune exposure was restricted to one variable (CMV serostatus).

The germline V and J ends were trimmed by 7 bases and 3 bases, with 21 bases remaining between them. The CDR3 is 16 residues long. Per the germline V gene, CDR1 is GTSNPN and CDR2 is SVGIG (reference sequence). Sequenced material: PBMCs. V gene TRBV30 combines with J gene TRBJ2-2; perhaps TRBD1 as D (5 bases). This clonotype was obtained from a man under 40 in good health and CMV-seropositive. The CDR3 bases are TGTGCCTCCCACGTTTGGGGCGTGTCGGACACCGGGGAGCTGTTTTTT. This sequence encodes CASHVWGVSDTGELFF.